This T cell receptor (beta chain) was sequenced in a study of cytomegalovirus exposure and HLA in healthy donors. The CDR3 loop spans 15 amino acids. Germline V gene data show CDR1 as LNHNV and CDR2 as YYDKDF (reference sequence). Trimming took 6 bases from V and 3 from J; bases not matched to a gene: 8. Sequencing used immunoSEQ multiplex PCR; TCRdb keeps in-frame clones, though not all of them. The sample records 150,000 to 200,000 clones, approximately 90% being singletons. Sequenced: PBMCs. This TCR was recovered from a woman younger than 45 in good health and CMV-seronegative. The chain carries TRBV15 and TRBJ1-1, with TRBD1 matching 9 bases. DNA of the CDR3: TGTGCCACCAGAAGGGACAGGGTGGGGGACACTGAAGCTTTCTTT. Amino acid sequence: CATRRDRVGDTEAFF.